This T cell receptor beta chain is from a study of spatial heterogeneity in lung cancer. Individual TCR cDNA molecules each bore their own unique molecular identifier. Via MiXCR, TCRdb re-called the 5' RACE reads, giving one row per CDR3 protein. The sample lists nearly 95,000 distinct CDR3 sequences, approximately 19% occurring once. Turning to this clonotype: The antigen is unknown.

Time point given: blood at routine non-recurrence follow-up after resection. Study results and caveats: At resection, ubiquitous expanded tumor TCRs appeared in blood more than at follow-up.

Trimming removed 0 bases at V and 1 base at J, with 15 bases between. Germline CDR1 SQVTM, CDR2 ANQGSEA. The CDR3 length is 16 residues. This receptor was taken from a male donor with early-stage non-small cell lung cancer. The sequenced sample was PBMCs, obtained at follow-up. The chain is built from TRBV29-1 and TRBJ1-1; weak D call: TRBD1 (6 bases). The CDR3 coding sequence is TGCAGCGTTGAAGACAGGGGTTCTTTAAGGAACACTGAAGCTTTCTTT. This gives the protein CSVEDRGSLRNTEAFF.